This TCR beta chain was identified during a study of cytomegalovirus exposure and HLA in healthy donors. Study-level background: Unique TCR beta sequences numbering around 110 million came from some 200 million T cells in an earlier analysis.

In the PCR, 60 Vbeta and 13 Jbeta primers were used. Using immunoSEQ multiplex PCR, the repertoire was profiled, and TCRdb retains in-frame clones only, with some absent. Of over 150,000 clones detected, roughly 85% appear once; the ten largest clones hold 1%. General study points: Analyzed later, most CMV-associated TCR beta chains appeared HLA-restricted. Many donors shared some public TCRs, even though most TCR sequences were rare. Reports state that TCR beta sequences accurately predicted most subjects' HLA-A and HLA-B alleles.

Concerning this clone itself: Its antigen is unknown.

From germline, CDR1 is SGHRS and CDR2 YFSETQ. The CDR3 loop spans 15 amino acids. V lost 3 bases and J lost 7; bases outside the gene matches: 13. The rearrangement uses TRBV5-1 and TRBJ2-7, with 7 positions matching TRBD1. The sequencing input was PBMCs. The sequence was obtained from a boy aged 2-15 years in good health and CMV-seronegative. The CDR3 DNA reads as TGCGCCAGCAGCTGCTGGGACAGCAAATTGGGGGAGCAGTACGTC. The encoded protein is CASSCWDSKLGEQYV.